This T cell receptor (beta chain) was observed in a study of CD8 T cells in Susac syndrome. Study-wide background: There were Susac syndrome patients who were therapy-naive at blood draw, others on corticosteroids, and others on intravenous immunoglobulin alone.

J was trimmed by 7 bases and V by 5 bases; bases with no gene match: 11. CDR3 size: 15 residues. The germline V gene encodes CDR1 SGHVS and CDR2 FQNEAQ. Reverse transcription of roughly 0.45 to 1 ug RNA used random hexamers. TCRdb ran MiXCR on the immunoSEQ multiplex PCR reads and lists one entry per CDR3 protein. This table has about 140,000 distinct CDR3 sequences, approximately 95% appearing once. Specimen: CD8+ T cells from PBMCs. The TCR comes from a human donor with Susac syndrome. This sequence joins TRBV7-8 and TRBJ2-7; 10 positions match TRBD1. The CDR3 sequence is CASSRWDRGWREQYF. The CDR3 DNA reads TGTGCCAGCAGCAGATGGGACAGGGGATGGCGGGAGCAGTACTTC.